Presented here are 21 T cell receptor beta chains from one specimen sequenced in a study of blood T cells in healthy people across ages. The use of a sample-barcoded 5' primer and a J-beta primer mix characterized a second PCR of roughly 7 to 12 cycles. TCRdb redid the calling of the 5' RACE reads with MiXCR, one entry per CDR3 protein. The sample carries around 1,100,000 distinct CDR3 sequences, about two fifths recorded once. Material for sequencing was blood. Receptor source: a man younger than 35 in good health.

This rearrangement joins TRBV4-3 to TRBJ1-2; tentatively, D is TRBD1 (5 bases). The V gene lost 4 bases and the J gene lost 0 bases, with 12 bases spanning the gap. Germline lookup yields CDR1 LGHNA and CDR2 YSLEER. CDR3 length: 15 residues. The CDR3, as DNA: TGCGCCAGCAGCCCCGGGGCGAGTACTAACTATGGCTACACCTTC. Protein product: CASSPGASTNYGYTF.

This clonotype was seen a few times. The rearrangement links TRBV12-3 or TRBV12-4 to TRBJ1-5; the match to TRBD1 covers 7 bases. The CDR3 contains 15 residues. Unmatched junction bases numbered 5, after V lost 5 bases and J lost 1 base. The CDR3 bases are TGTGCCAGCAGTCATGACAGGGAAAGCAATCAGCCCCAGCATTTT. Translation gives CASSHDRESNQPQHF.

The sample holds many counts of this clonotype. This chain joins TRBV25-1 and TRBJ2-3, with D perhaps being TRBD1 or TRBD2 (5 bases each). Trimming left V 10 bases short and J 2 bases short, with 10 bases between. The CDR3 loop spans 12 amino acids. Germline CDR1 is MGHDK and CDR2 is SYGVNS. The CDR3 sequence: CATLGDTDTQYF. For the CDR3, the DNA is TGTGCCACACTAGGGGACACAGATACGCAGTATTTT. Using reference TRBV25-1 and TRBJ2-3 for the parts outside the CDR3, the full variable domain is EADIYQTPRYLVIGTGKKITLECSQTMGHDKMYWYQQDPGMELHLIHYSYGVNSTEKGDLSSESTVSRIRTEHFPLTLESARPSHTSQYLCATLGDTDTQYFGPGTRLTVL.

This clonotype was picked up a small number of times. Written as DNA, the CDR3 is TGTGCCAGCGGATTCCGGGACCTAGGCACAGATACGCAGTATTTT. Its protein is CASGFRDLGTDTQYF. This rearrangement joins TRBV7-9 to TRBJ2-3; either TRBD1 or TRBD2 may fit D (5 bases each). Deletions cut 8 bases from V and 1 base from J, with 16 bases between. This CDR3 has 15 amino acids. Germline V gene data show CDR1 as SEHNR and CDR2 as FQNEAQ (reference sequence).

V gene TRBV6-6 combines with J gene TRBJ1-5; D gene unclear. V lost 5 bases and J lost 7, with 12 bases in between. This CDR3 contains 13 residues. Germline V gene sequence: CDR1 MNHNY, CDR2 SVGAGI (reference sequence). This CDR3 is CASSDDSGQPQHF. The CDR3 bases are TGTGCCAGCAGTGACGACTCCGGCCAGCCCCAGCATTTT.

In its sample, this clonotype was seen a few times. The gene calls are TRBV7-3 and TRBJ1-1, with TRBD1 as a possible D gene (5 bases). The CDR3 is made up of 12 amino acids. Germline V CDR1 and CDR2: SGHTA, FQGTGA. Trimming cost V 3 bases and J 11 bases, with 13 bases left between them. The CDR3 protein is CASSFPRDVAFF. CDR3 coding DNA: TGTGCCAGCAGCTTCCCCAGGGATGTGGCTTTCTTT.

On this clonotype: One end of the junction is discordant with germline, which a read error may explain. V is TRBV25-1 and J is TRBJ1-2; weak D call: TRBD1 (6 bases). Germline assignment: CDR1 MGHDK and CDR2 SYGVNS. This CDR3 has 14 amino acids. The CDR3 nucleotides are TGTGCCGGCAGTGAAAGACAGGAGGTTAACGGCTACACCTTC. Its protein product is CAGSERQEVNGYTF.

The gene calls are TRBV12-3 or TRBV12-4 and TRBJ1-1, with unresolved D. V was trimmed by 7 bases and J by 7 bases, leaving 13 bases between them. This CDR3 region has 12 residues. The CDR3 nucleotides are TGTGCCAGCACCTTCGGACGGATTGAAGCTTTCTTT. Protein sequence: CASTFGRIEAFF.

The sample holds a few counts of this clonotype. V gene TRBV30 combines with J gene TRBJ1-1; no clear D gene. Trimming removed 0 bases from V and 4 bases from J, with 9 bases in between. Germline CDR1 is GTSNPN and CDR2 is SVGIG (reference sequence). The CDR3 loop spans 13 amino acids. The CDR3 loop reads CAWSVEVSTEAFF. In DNA form, the CDR3 reads TGTGCCTGGAGTGTGGAGGTTTCCACTGAAGCTTTCTTT.

The rearrangement uses TRBV15 and TRBJ2-3; D possibly corresponds to TRBD1 (6 bases). This CDR3 has 18 residues. Germline V gene data show CDR1 as LNHNV and CDR2 as YYDKDF (reference sequence). The V end lost 0 bases, the J end lost 3 bases, and 19 bases lay between the germline ends. This CDR3 reads CATSRDDATGPRTDTQYF. The CDR3 bases are TGTGCCACCAGCAGAGATGATGCGACAGGACCCAGGACAGATACGCAGTATTTT.

The rearrangement joins TRBV7-8 to TRBJ1-1, with D maybe TRBD1 (5 bases). V dropped 0 bases and J dropped 4 bases, with 12 bases sitting between them. The germline CDR1 and CDR2 sequences are SGHVS and FQNEAQ. CDR3 length: 15 amino acids. CDR3 DNA sequence: TGTGCCAGCAGCTTAGCAGTAGGGGCAACCACTGAAGCTTTCTTT. It encodes CASSLAVGATTEAFF.

This chain joins TRBV12-3 or TRBV12-4 and TRBJ1-5, with TRBD1 identical over 7 bases. This CDR3 comprises 14 residues. After removal of 7 bases from V and 3 bases from J, the junction contained 6 bases not matched to a gene. In nucleotides, the CDR3 is TGTGCCAGCAATCAGGGGGGGCCCAATCAGCCCCAGCATTTT. This codes for CASNQGGPNQPQHF.

This clonotype turned up a few times. V gene TRBV7-2 combines with J gene TRBJ2-5; D gene unclear. Trimming took 8 bases from V and 3 from J, leaving 13 bases between them. The CDR3 consists of 13 residues. Germline V CDR1 and CDR2: SGHTA, FQGNSA. CDR3 residues: CASGLDPEETQYF. CDR3 sequence (DNA): TGTGCCAGCGGGTTAGATCCTGAAGAGACCCAGTACTTC.

This clonotype was found a few times. This may stem from a read error, because a much larger clone lies one nucleotide away. The chain is built from TRBV11-2 and TRBJ2-1; 13 nucleotides align to TRBD2. Germline CDR1 is SGHAT and CDR2 is FQNNGV. V gave up 5 bases and J gave up 5 bases; unmatched junction bases: 0. The CDR3 has 14 residues. The CDR3 is CASSTSGGDNEQFF. The DNA for the CDR3 is TGTGCCAGCAGCACTAGCGGGGGGGACAATGAGCAGTTCTTC.

The chain is built from TRBV2 and TRBJ1-2; 9 bases match TRBD1. Per germline, CDR1 SNHLY and CDR2 FYNNEI. CDR3 length: 17 amino acids. V shed 3 bases, J shed 0 bases, and the junction held 8 bases outside the gene matches. CDR3 sequence reads: CASSDLPGQGPNYGYTF. CDR3 bases: TGTGCCAGCAGTGATTTACCGGGACAGGGACCTAACTATGGCTACACCTTC.

This clonotype was detected a few times. The genes are TRBV7-9 and TRBJ2-1; TRBD2 matches at 7 bases. Germline V gives CDR1 SEHNR, CDR2 FQNEAQ (reference sequence). V lost 4 bases, J lost 7 bases, and 4 bases stayed unmatched. The CDR3 has 13 amino acids. As DNA, the CDR3 is TGTGCCAGCAGCTCGGGGGGAGCAAATGAGCAGTTCTTC. Protein sequence: CASSSGGANEQFF.

The chain combines TRBV3-1 with TRBJ1-2; TRBD1 matches at 8 bases. CDR1 and CDR2 (germline): LGHDT, YNNKEL (reference sequence). J was trimmed by 5 bases and V by 1 base; bases with no gene match: 15. The CDR3 has 18 residues. This CDR3 reads CASSQGTDRAALGYGYTF. DNA of the CDR3: TGTGCCAGCAGCCAAGGGACGGACAGGGCCGCTTTGGGATATGGCTACACCTTC.

This clonotype was observed a few times. J is TRBJ2-5 and V is TRBV18; 8 bases agree with TRBD2. The J call is in doubt because the DNA end fits TRBJ2-7 better. This CDR3 spans 15 amino acids. Per the germline V gene, CDR1 is KGHSH and CDR2 is LQKENI. CDR3 region: CASSPSGLANYEQYF. The CDR3 DNA follows: TGTGCCAGCTCACCATCCGGACTAGCAAACTACGAGCAGTACTTC.

The chain has TRBV20-1 and TRBJ1-1; D not certain. CDR1 and CDR2 from the germline V gene are DFQATT and SNEGSKA (reference sequence). Trimming left V 1 base short and J 4 bases short, with 16 bases between. This CDR3 is 15 amino acids long. CDR3: CSARVAGALGTEAFF. The CDR3 DNA is TGCAGTGCTAGAGTGGCAGGTGCACTTGGCACTGAAGCTTTCTTT.

Remarks on this clonotype: Possible read error: a much larger clone is one base away. The chain combines TRBV27 with TRBJ2-7; D ambiguous. The DNA end lines up better with TRBJ2-5; the J call may be wrong. Germline values: CDR1 MNHEY, CDR2 SMNVEV (reference sequence). CDR3 length equals 12 residues. The CDR3 DNA reads as TGTGCCAGCACCACTTTAGGCGGGACCCAGTACTTC. Encoded protein: CASTTLGGTQYF.

This clonotype was seen a few times. V usage is TRBV20-1 and J usage is TRBJ1-2; D is unclear. The CDR3 runs 14 residues. Germline V gene data show CDR1 as DFQATT and CDR2 as SNEGSKA (reference sequence). V lost 2 bases and J 8 bases, leaving 18 bases between the germline ends. The CDR3 is CSARPIGEGRGYTF. For the CDR3, the DNA is TGCAGTGCTAGACCGATTGGAGAGGGTAGAGGCTACACCTTC.